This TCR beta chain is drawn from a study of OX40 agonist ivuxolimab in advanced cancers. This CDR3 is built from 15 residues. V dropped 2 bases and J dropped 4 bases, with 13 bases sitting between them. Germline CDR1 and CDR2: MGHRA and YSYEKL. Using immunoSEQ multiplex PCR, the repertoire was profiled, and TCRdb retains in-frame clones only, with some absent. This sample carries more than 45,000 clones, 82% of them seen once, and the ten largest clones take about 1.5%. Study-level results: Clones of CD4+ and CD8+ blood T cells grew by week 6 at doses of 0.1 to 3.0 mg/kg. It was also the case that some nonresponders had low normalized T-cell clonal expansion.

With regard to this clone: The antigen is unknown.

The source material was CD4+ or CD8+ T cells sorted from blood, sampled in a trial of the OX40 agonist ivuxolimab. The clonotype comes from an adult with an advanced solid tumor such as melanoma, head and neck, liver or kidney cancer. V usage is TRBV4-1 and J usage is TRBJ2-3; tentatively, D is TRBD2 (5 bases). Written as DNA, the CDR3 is TGCGCCAGCAGCCAAATAGGACTGCCGTCAGATACGCAGTATTTT. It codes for CASSQIGLPSDTQYF.